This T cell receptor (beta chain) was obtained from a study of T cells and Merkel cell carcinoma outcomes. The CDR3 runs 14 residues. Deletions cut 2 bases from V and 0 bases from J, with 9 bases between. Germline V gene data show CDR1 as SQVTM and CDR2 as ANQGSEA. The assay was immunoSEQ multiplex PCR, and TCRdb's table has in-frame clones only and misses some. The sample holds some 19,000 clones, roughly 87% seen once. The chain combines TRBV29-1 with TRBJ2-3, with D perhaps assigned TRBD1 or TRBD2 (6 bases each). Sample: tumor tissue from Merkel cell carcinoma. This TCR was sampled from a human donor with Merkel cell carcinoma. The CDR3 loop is CSVERGTSTDTQYF. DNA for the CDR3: TGCAGCGTTGAAAGGGGGACTAGCACAGATACGCAGTATTTT.